This entry is about one TCR beta chain. The target antigen is unknown. Assay: immunoSEQ multiplex PCR; the TCRdb copy retains only in-frame clones and omits some. The sample contains some 270,000 clones, approximately 90% of which appear only once. The data originate from a study of Ad26.COV2.S vaccination and SARS-CoV-2 variants. Across the whole study: The Ad26.COV2.S arm of the COV1001 trial was where the donor was placed. Once, or twice with 56 days between doses, Ad26.COV2.S was given intramuscularly. General study points: Substantial post-vaccination breadth of spike-specific CD8+ and CD4+ T cell responses was reported.

Germline trimming cut 5 bases from V and 4 bases from J; bases unmatched to any gene: 10. The CDR3 runs 16 residues. The germline V gene encodes CDR1 LGHDT and CDR2 YNNKEL (reference sequence). Treatment denoted: 15 to 20 received Ad26.COV2.S at low or high dose, single or two shots; about five received placebo; per-sample allocation not given. Day 63 after the first injection of vaccine or placebo was the sampling time. Vaccination used an Ad26 vector expressing Wuhan-strain SARS-CoV-2 spike. The clonotype was recovered from a person between 18 and 65 years old who received the Ad26.COV2.S COVID-19 vaccine or a placebo. The chain employs TRBV3-1 (or the pseudogene TRBV3-2) and TRBJ2-7, with 11 bases aligning to TRBD1. The material was peripheral blood, obtained in a trial of Ad26.COV2.S vaccine versus placebo. This chain's CDR3 is CASSLQIRDRGYEQYV. CDR3 nucleotide sequence: TGTGCCAGCAGCTTACAGATCCGGGACAGGGGGTACGAGCAGTACGTC.